This T cell receptor (beta chain) was obtained from a study of T-cell reconstitution after alpha-beta-depleted transplantation in children. Unique molecular identifiers were incorporated during preparation of the TCRbeta library. TCRdb recomputed calls from the PCR reads with MiXCR, one row per CDR3 protein. This table holds approximately 590,000 distinct CDR3 sequences, 10% found once. The CDR3 length is 14 residues. In germline, CDR1 is SGHDT, CDR2 YYEEEE. Trimming cost V 4 bases and J 4 bases; bases outside gene matches: 3. This clonotype has just a few counts. Specimen: PBMCs from the stem cell graft donor, collected from the stem cell graft. The source of this sequence is a human donor who donated a stem cell graft to a child with acute myeloid leukemia. This chain joins TRBV5-6 and TRBJ2-2, with TRBD2 matching 8 bases. In DNA, the CDR3 is TGTGCCAGCAGCACGGGACTAGTCACCGGGGAGCTGTTTTTT. It is translated as CASSTGLVTGELFF.